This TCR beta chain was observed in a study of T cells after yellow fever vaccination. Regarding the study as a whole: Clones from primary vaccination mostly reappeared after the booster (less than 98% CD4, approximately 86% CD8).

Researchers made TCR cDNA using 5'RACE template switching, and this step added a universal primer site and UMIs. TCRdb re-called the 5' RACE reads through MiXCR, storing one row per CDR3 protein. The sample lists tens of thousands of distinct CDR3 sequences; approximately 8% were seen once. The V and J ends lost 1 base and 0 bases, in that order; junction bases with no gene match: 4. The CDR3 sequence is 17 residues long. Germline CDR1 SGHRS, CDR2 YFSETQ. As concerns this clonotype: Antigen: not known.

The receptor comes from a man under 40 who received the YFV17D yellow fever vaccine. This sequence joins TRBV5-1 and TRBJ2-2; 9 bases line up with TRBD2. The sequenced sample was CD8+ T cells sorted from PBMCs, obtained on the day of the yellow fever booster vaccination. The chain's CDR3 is CASSLSSSGTNTGELFF. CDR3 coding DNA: TGCGCCAGCAGCTTGTCTTCTAGCGGGACGAACACCGGGGAGCTGTTTTTT.